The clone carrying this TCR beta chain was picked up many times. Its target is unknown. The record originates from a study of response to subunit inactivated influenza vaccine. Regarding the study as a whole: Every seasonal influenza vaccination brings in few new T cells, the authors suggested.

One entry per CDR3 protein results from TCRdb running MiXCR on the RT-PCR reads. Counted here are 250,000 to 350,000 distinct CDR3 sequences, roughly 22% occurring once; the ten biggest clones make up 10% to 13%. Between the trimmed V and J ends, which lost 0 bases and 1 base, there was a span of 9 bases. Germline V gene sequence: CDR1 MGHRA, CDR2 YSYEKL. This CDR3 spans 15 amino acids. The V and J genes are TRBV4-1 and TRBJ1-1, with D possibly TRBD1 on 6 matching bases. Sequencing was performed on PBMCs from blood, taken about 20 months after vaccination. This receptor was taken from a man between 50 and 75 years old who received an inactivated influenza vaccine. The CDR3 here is CASSQEGGANTEAFF. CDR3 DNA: TGCGCCAGCAGCCAAGAGGGGGGCGCGAACACTGAAGCTTTCTTT.